A selection of T cell receptor beta chains follows, all from one sample in a study of low-dose radiotherapy and immunotherapy resistance in tumors. Via MiXCR, TCRdb re-called the reads, giving one row per CDR3 protein. The sample lists some 45,000 distinct CDR3 sequences, about 11% seen once, with about 6% in the top ten. The sequencing here drew on PBMCs, taken before treatment. Every receptor here comes from a female donor with ovarian cancer. CDR3s include the opening cysteine and the closing phenylalanine or tryptophan. A D gene is named only where the DNA matches it firmly. The size entry is marked missing in some rows and otherwise reads once, few, many or a size class.

v_gene	d_gene	j_gene	abundance	CDR3nt	CDR3aa
TRBV27	TRBD1	TRBJ2-7	-	TGTGCCAGCAGTTGGGACAGAAGATACGAGCAGTACTTC	CASSWDRRYEQYF
TRBV12-3/TRBV12-4	-	TRBJ2-2	few	TGTGCCAGCAGTCGATGGGGGGAGACAGGGTGGCGGACCGGGGAGCTGTTTTTT	CASSRWGETGWRTGELFF
TRBV6-1	-	TRBJ2-2	many	TGTGCCAGCAGCGCGACGGCCCTGCTAAGAGGGGAGCTGTTTTTT	CASSATALLRGELFF
TRBV7-3	TRBD1	TRBJ1-1	many	TGTGCCAGCAGCTTATGGGGGGGAGGGGGCGGCACTGAAGCTTTCTTT	CASSLWGGGGGTEAFF
TRBV5-5	-	TRBJ2-7	many	TGTGCCAGCAGCTTGGAGGTCACTCGGGGACCATACGAGCAGTACTTC	CASSLEVTRGPYEQYF
TRBV10-3	-	TRBJ2-7	many	TGTGCCAACCAAGCGGAGGGGCCCTACGAGCAGTACTTC	CANQAEGPYEQYF
TRBV7-9	-	TRBJ2-2	many	TGTGCCAGCAGCTTAGACTCCGGCACCGGGGAGCTGTTTTTT	CASSLDSGTGELFF
TRBV9	-	TRBJ2-7	many	TGTGCCAGCAGCGTAGGTGGGACAAACAACTACGAGCAGTACTTC	CASSVGGTNNYEQYF
TRBV20-1	-	TRBJ2-3	many	TGCAGTGCTATTGGTTTAACTAGCACAGATACGCAGTATTTT	CSAIGLTSTDTQYF
TRBV30	-	TRBJ2-4	many	TGTGCCTGGAGTGAATCGGGCCTCTCGCGGAACATTCAGTACTTC	CAWSESGLSRNIQYF
TRBV3-1	TRBD2	TRBJ2-5	many	TGTGCCAGCAGCGCGCGGGGGGGCCGAGAGACCCAGTACTTC	CASSARGGRETQYF
TRBV7-9	-	TRBJ2-1	many	TGTGCCAGCAGTTCAGGACCCGGCCACAATGAGCAGTTCTTC	CASSSGPGHNEQFF
TRBV5-6	-	TRBJ1-4	many	TGTGCCAGCAGCCGTAAATTAGTCGGTCTTAGGGACCGCCAACGTGAAAAACTGTTTTTT	CASSRKLVGLRDRQREKLFF
TRBV12-3/TRBV12-4	TRBD2	TRBJ2-3	many	TGTGCCAGCAGTTACAGCGGGGGATCGCAGTATTTT	CASSYSGGSQYF
TRBV2	-	TRBJ2-2	many	TGTGCCAGCGGGGGGACACTTAACACCGGGGAGCTGTTTTTT	CASGGTLNTGELFF
TRBV5-1	-	TRBJ2-7	many	TGCGCCAGCAGCTTGGCCTCGGGACTTGGCTACGAGCAGTACTTC	CASSLASGLGYEQYF
TRBV2	TRBD2	TRBJ2-1	many	TGTGCCAGCAGTGAATTAGCGGGGGGGCCGGGGAATGAGCAGTTCTTC	CASSELAGGPGNEQFF
TRBV18	TRBD1	TRBJ1-1	many	TGTGCCAGCTCACCACGGTCCTACGGACAGGTGAACACTGAAGCTTTCTTT	CASSPRSYGQVNTEAFF
TRBV3-1	TRBD1	TRBJ2-7	many	TGTGCCAGCAGCCAAGGACAGGGGATCTACGAGCAGTACTTC	CASSQGQGIYEQYF
TRBV2	-	TRBJ2-6	many	TGTGCCAGCAGGGACAGATCCGGGGCCAACGTCCTGACTTTC	CASRDRSGANVLTF
TRBV12-3/TRBV12-4	-	TRBJ1-2	few	TGTGCCAGCAGTTTAAGGGACTATGGCTACACCTTC	CASSLRDYGYTF
TRBV18	-	TRBJ1-1	-	TGTGCCAGCTCACTAGGGCTCAATCAGGACACTGAAGCTTTCTTT	CASSLGLNQDTEAFF
TRBV7-2	TRBD2	TRBJ2-3	many	TGTGCCAGCAGCGTCGGGGGGGTAGCGGGGGGCGGTGATTCCCAGTATTTT	CASSVGGVAGGGDSQYF
TRBV25-1	-	TRBJ2-7	many	TGTGCCAGCAGTGGGCTAGTAGGGGGTAATGGCGAGCAGTACTTC	CASSGLVGGNGEQYF
TRBV7-9	TRBD2	TRBJ2-5	many	TGTGCCAGCAGCTCAACCGGAGGGACTAGCGGGGGGGCCCGAGAGACCCAGTACTTC	CASSSTGGTSGGARETQYF
TRBV9	-	TRBJ2-1	many	TGTGCCAGCCAGAGGGGGGGGTCCTACAATGAGCAGTTCTTC	CASQRGGSYNEQFF
TRBV5-5	-	TRBJ2-3	many	TGTGCCAGCAGCTTCTCTCGGACAGAAGATACGCAGTATTTT	CASSFSRTEDTQYF
TRBV20-1	-	TRBJ1-4	many	TGCAGTGCGTCCAACCCTCAGGAAAAACTGTTTTTT	CSASNPQEKLFF
TRBV3-1	TRBD2	TRBJ2-1	many	TGTGCCAGCAGCCAGACTCCCACTAGCGGATATTACAATGAGCAGTTCTTC	CASSQTPTSGYYNEQFF
TRBV3-1	-	TRBJ1-2	-	TGTGCCAGCAGCCGAAAGACAGGAATGGAAGGCTACACCTTC	CASSRKTGMEGYTF
TRBV5-1	-	TRBJ2-5	many	TGCGCCAGCAGCTTGGGGGCCAGGCTCTCGAATCAAGAGACCCAGTACTTC	CASSLGARLSNQETQYF
TRBV23-1	-	TRBJ1-3	many	TGCGCCAGCAGTCAACAGCGGTCAATCACCATATATTTT	CASSQQRSITIYF
TRBV29-1	TRBD1	TRBJ2-7	many	TGCAGCGTTGAGGGACAGGGGGCCTACGAGCAGTACTTC	CSVEGQGAYEQYF
TRBV2	-	TRBJ2-5	many	TGTGCCAGCATGCGACAGGTACTACAAGAGACCCAGTACTTC	CASMRQVLQETQYF
TRBV6-5	-	TRBJ1-1	-	TGTGCCAGCAGTCACAGGACGAGGAGCACTGAAGCTGTCTTT	CASSHRTRSTEAVF
TRBV12-3/TRBV12-4	-	TRBJ1-1	many	TGTGCCAGCAGTTTTGGGAGCATGAACACTGAAGCTTTCTTT	CASSFGSMNTEAFF
TRBV14	-	TRBJ1-5	many	TGTGCCAGCAGCCAACGAAGGGAACAGCCCCAGCATTTT	CASSQRREQPQHF
TRBV5-6	-	TRBJ1-5	-	TGTGCCAGCAGCTCGGGTTGGCAGCCCCAGCATTTT	CASSSGWQPQHF
TRBV7-2	-	TRBJ1-5	many	TGTGCCAGCAGCCCCAGTGACGGGCAGCCCCAGCATTTT	CASSPSDGQPQHF
TRBV10-3	-	TRBJ2-5	few	TGTGCCATCAGTGAGTCATGGGTAGAGACCCAGTACTTC	CAISESWVETQYF
TRBV5-1	-	TRBJ2-7	many	TGCGCCAGCAGCGCGGCGGGGGCTTACGAGCAGTACTTC	CASSAAGAYEQYF
TRBV20-1	-	TRBJ1-5	many	TGCAGTGCTGCTCGAGGGCAAGGACAGCCCCAGCATTTT	CSAARGQGQPQHF
TRBV29-1	-	TRBJ1-2	many	TGCAGCGTGGTTCAGGGGAGGAATGGCTACACCTTC	CSVVQGRNGYTF
TRBV5-1	-	TRBJ1-1	few	TGCGCCAGCAGCTTAGGTGGGAACACTGAAGCTTTCTTT	CASSLGGNTEAFF
TRBV7-9	TRBD1	TRBJ2-5	-	TGTGCCAGCAGCCCTAGGACAGGGGGCCAAGAGACCCAGTACTTC	CASSPRTGGQETQYF
TRBV28	TRBD1	TRBJ2-7	medium-sized	TGTGCCAGCCGCCACCGGGACAGGGGGCGGTACGAGCAGTACTTC	CASRHRDRGRYEQYF
TRBV11-2	TRBD2	TRBJ2-5	many	TGTGCCAGCAGCCGGACTAGCGGGCGAGAGACCCAGTACTTC	CASSRTSGRETQYF
TRBV7-2	-	TRBJ2-7	many	TGTGCCAGCAGACCGGGCGGCTACTCCTACGAGCAGTACTTC	CASRPGGYSYEQYF
TRBV11-2	-	TRBJ2-7	many	TGTGCCAGCAGCTACACAGGGTTGATGCGCGAGCAGTACTTC	CASSYTGLMREQYF
TRBV19	TRBD2	TRBJ2-3	many	TGTGCCAGTAAATCGCGGGAGTTGGGAGATACGCAGTATTTT	CASKSRELGDTQYF
TRBV11-2	-	TRBJ2-1	many	TGTGCCAGCAGCCCGGAGGGTGAGCAGTTCTTC	CASSPEGEQFF
TRBV28	TRBD1	TRBJ1-1	many	TGTGCCAGCATCACAGGGGGTGATATCAGCACTGAAGCTTTCTTT	CASITGGDISTEAFF
TRBV6-2/TRBV6-3	TRBD1	TRBJ1-5	many	TGTGCCAGCAGCCTGACAGGGAACAATCAGCCCCAGCATTTT	CASSLTGNNQPQHF
TRBV25-1	-	TRBJ1-1	many	TGTGCCAGCGGAGCGGGGTACACTGAAGCTTTCTTT	CASGAGYTEAFF
TRBV28	TRBD1	TRBJ2-7	many	TGTGCCAGCAGTATAGGGGACAGGGAATACGAGCAGTACTTC	CASSIGDREYEQYF
TRBV2	TRBD2	TRBJ2-1	many	TGTGCCAGCATGCTGCTAGCGGGGGCCTACAATGAGCAGTTCTTC	CASMLLAGAYNEQFF
TRBV6-1	TRBD1	TRBJ1-1	many	TGTGCCAGCAGTTACCAGGGGGGCACTGAAGCTTTCTTT	CASSYQGGTEAFF